This T cell receptor beta chain emerged from a study of cytomegalovirus exposure and HLA in healthy donors. Details on this clone: Its specificity is not known.

Some clones are missing from TCRdb's copy, which holds only in-frame ones; the method was immunoSEQ multiplex PCR. The sample includes about 160,000 clones, approximately 96% of them seen just once. Study conclusions and caveats: Specific recognition of CMV antigens was confirmed in vitro for three chains (all CMV-associated).

The TCR originated in a woman aged 18-35 years in good health and CMV-seronegative. The sequencing sample was made of PBMCs.

DNA of the CDR3: TGTGCCAGCAGCCCCCACGGACTAGCCACAGATACGCAGTATTTT. Translated, it gives CASSPHGLATDTQYF. The chain links TRBV7-2 to TRBJ2-3, with 8 bases that match TRBD2. The length of the CDR3 is 15 residues. Germline trimming cut 5 bases from V and 2 bases from J; bases unmatched to any gene: 6. CDR1 is SGHTA, CDR2 FQGNSA, per germline. Together with reference TRBV7-2 and TRBJ2-3, the CDR3 gives the full variable domain: GAGVSQSPSNKVTEKGKDVELRCDPISGHTALYWYRQSLGQGLEFLIYFQGNSAPDKSGLPSDRFSAERTGGSVSTLTIQRTQQEDSAVYLCASSPHGLATDTQYFGPGTRLTVL.